This T cell receptor beta chain appears in the sequencing data of a study of CD8+CD57+ T cells in acquired aplastic anemia. Ten or more counts support this clonotype. Flow cytometry had shown expanded CD8+CD57+ cells in the patients chosen for sequencing. Genomic DNA, serving as template, underwent TCR beta VDJ and CDR3 profiling. TCRdb reprocessed the reads via MiXCR and lists one record per CDR3 protein. The table includes about 290,000 distinct CDR3 sequences, roughly 53% detected once. Trimming removed 4 bases at V and 0 bases at J, with 16 bases between. CDR3 size: 16 residues. Germline CDR1 and CDR2: SGHDT and YYEEEE.

The sequencing sample was made of sorted CD4+, CD8+, or CD8+CD57+ T cells (not recorded which) from PBMCs. V gene TRBV5-6 combines with J gene TRBJ1-1; D is perhaps TRBD1 (5 bases). The sequence was obtained from a human donor with aplastic anemia. In DNA form, the CDR3 reads TGTGCCAGCAGCCCCTACCCAGGGACCTTGAACACTGAAGCTTTCTTT. This sequence encodes CASSPYPGTLNTEAFF.